The subject of this entry is one TCR beta chain. The data stem from a study of CD8 T cells in Susac syndrome. The CDR3 has 12 amino acids. Between the trimmed V and J ends, which lost 1 base and 4 bases, there was a span of 2 bases. The germline gives CDR1 LGHNT, CDR2 FRNRAP. Random hexamers were used to reverse transcribe an amount of roughly 0.45 to 1 ug RNA. Multiplex immunoSEQ PCR targeted 54 Vbeta and 13 Jbeta TCR beta segments. One entry per CDR3 protein, called by TCRdb with MiXCR from the immunoSEQ multiplex PCR reads. The table includes about 300,000 distinct CDR3 sequences, roughly 94% detected once. The T cells that were sequenced for TCR beta were CD8+ and CD4+ cells from blood. The multiple sclerosis control group comprised treatment-naive patients with stable or active relapsing-remitting disease. While CD8+ and CD4+ T cells were isolated negatively, TEMRA cells were enriched by FACS.

Sample: CD4+ T cells from PBMCs. This TCR was sampled from a human donor with multiple sclerosis. The J gene is TRBJ1-5, the V gene TRBV12-5; D not resolved. This chain's CDR3 is CASGLGNQPQHF. The CDR3, as DNA: TGTGCTAGTGGTTTGGGGAATCAGCCCCAGCATTTT.